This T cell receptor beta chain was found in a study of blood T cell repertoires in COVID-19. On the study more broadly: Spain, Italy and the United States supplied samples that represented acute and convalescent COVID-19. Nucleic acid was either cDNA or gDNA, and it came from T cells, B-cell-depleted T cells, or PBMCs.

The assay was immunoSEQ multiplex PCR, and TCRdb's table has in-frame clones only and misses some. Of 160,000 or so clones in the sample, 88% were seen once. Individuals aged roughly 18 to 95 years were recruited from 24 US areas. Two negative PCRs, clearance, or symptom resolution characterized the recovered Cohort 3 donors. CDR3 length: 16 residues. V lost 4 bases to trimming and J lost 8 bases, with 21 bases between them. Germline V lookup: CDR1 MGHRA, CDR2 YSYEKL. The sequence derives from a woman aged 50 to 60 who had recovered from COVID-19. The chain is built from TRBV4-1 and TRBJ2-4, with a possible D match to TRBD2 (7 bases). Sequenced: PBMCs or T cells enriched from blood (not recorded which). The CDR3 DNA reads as TGCGCCAGCAGCCGCTCGACAGGTTGGGGGGGGGACATTCAGTACTTC. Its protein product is CASSRSTGWGGDIQYF.